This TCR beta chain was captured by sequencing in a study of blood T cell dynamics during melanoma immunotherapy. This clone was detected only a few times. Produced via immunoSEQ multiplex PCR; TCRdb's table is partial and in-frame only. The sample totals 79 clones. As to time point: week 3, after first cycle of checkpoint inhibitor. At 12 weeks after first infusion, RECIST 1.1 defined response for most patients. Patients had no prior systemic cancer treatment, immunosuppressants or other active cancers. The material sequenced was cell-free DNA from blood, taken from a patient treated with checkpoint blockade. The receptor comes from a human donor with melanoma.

The CDR3 here is CASSQVSGSGANVLTF. CDR3 DNA sequence: TGTGCCAGCAGCCAAGTCTCGGGCTCTGGGGCCAACGTCCTGACTTTC. The chain joins TRBV14 to TRBJ2-6; unclear D gene. This CDR3 contains 16 residues. V was clipped by 1 base and J by 0 bases, with 7 bases between them. Germline CDR1 is SGHDN and CDR2 is FVKESK.